This T cell receptor (beta chain) was profiled in a study of long-term antiretroviral therapy in people with HIV. The V end lost 2 bases, the J end lost 6 bases, and 9 bases lay between the germline ends. From germline, CDR1 is SGHRS and CDR2 YFSETQ. The CDR3 has 13 residues. For each donor, at least one pre-ART and at least two post-ART PBMC samples were available. The immunoSEQ assay was v3.0, run at survey level. Generated by immunoSEQ multiplex PCR, the TCRdb table keeps only in-frame clones and is missing some. The data show some 12,000 clones, more than 80% seen once. The TCR sequence derives from a man between 35 and 55 years old with HIV. This specimen was unsorted PBMCs, taken 3.4 years after starting antiretroviral therapy. This chain links TRBV5-1 with TRBJ2-1; no clear D gene. CDR3 in amino acids: CASSLLRLNEQFF. The CDR3 DNA reads as TGCGCCAGCAGCTTATTACGGCTCAATGAGCAGTTCTTC.